This is a list of T cell receptor beta chains from one sample in a study of blood T cells in healthy people across ages. TCRdb itself ran the 5' RACE reads through MiXCR, one entry per CDR3 protein. The data show more than 1.4 million distinct CDR3 sequences, approximately 38% seen once. The sequenced material came from blood. The receptors were sampled from a young woman in good health. CDR3s include the opening cysteine and the closing phenylalanine or tryptophan. Fields, in order: D gene, V gene, J gene, clone size, CDR3 DNA, CDR3 protein. D genes are given only for firm matches. Some rows mark clone size as missing; the rest say once, few, many or name a class of expanded clone.

TRBD1	TRBV30	TRBJ1-5	NA	TGTGCCTGGAGTGTGCAGGGGGGATATAGCAATCAGCCCCAGCATTTT	CAWSVQGGYSNQPQHF
NA	TRBV19	TRBJ2-7	NA	TGTGCCAGTAGTTTTGGGTCGGCAGGGATTACCTACGAGCAGTACTTC	CASSFGSAGITYEQYF
TRBD1	TRBV13	TRBJ1-5	few	TGTGCCAGCAGCATTGGGACAGACAATCAGCCCCAGCATTTT	CASSIGTDNQPQHF
NA	TRBV14	TRBJ2-5	NA	TGTGCCAGCAGCCAACCGTATCTAGCCTCACAAGAGACCCAGTACTTC	CASSQPYLASQETQYF
NA	TRBV10-3	TRBJ1-1	few	TGTGCCGTACAGGGACTGAACACTGAAGCTTTCTTT	CAVQGLNTEAFF
NA	TRBV4-1	TRBJ2-7	NA	TGCGCCAGCAGCCAAGATGCTAGAAGCTCCTACGAGCAGTACTTC	CASSQDARSSYEQYF
NA	TRBV12-3/TRBV12-4	TRBJ2-3	few	TGTGCCAGCTCTCGGACTGATAGAGATACGCAGTATTTT	CASSRTDRDTQYF
NA	TRBV12-3/TRBV12-4	TRBJ2-5	once	TGTGCCAGCAGTTTAGCGTTGGGGCCCCAGTACTTC	CASSLALGPQYF
NA	TRBV11-2	TRBJ2-7	NA	TGTGCCAGCAGCCCTATCTTTGACAGTGCTTCTGGTGAGCAGTACTTC	CASSPIFDSASGEQYF
NA	TRBV6-5	TRBJ1-1	few	TGTGCCAGCAGTTACTACCCGGGGAGAGGGGAAGCTTTCTTT	CASSYYPGRGEAFF
NA	TRBV7-9	TRBJ2-7	NA	TGTGCTTCAGTACCAGGTGGGGGAATCACCTACGAGCAGTACTTC	CASVPGGGITYEQYF
TRBD2	TRBV30	TRBJ2-1	few	TGTGCCTGGAGTGTTCCTGGGAAGCGGGGTTACAATGAGCAGTTCTTC	CAWSVPGKRGYNEQFF
NA	TRBV10-3	TRBJ2-3	NA	TGTGCCTCTCGCCCCGGGGGGCAATCAGATACGCAGTATTTT	CASRPGGQSDTQYF
NA	TRBV12-3/TRBV12-4	TRBJ2-1	many	TGTGCCAGCAGTTTGGTTGGGCTAGCTAGTTACAATGAGCAGTTCTTC	CASSLVGLASYNEQFF
TRBD2	TRBV12-3/TRBV12-4	TRBJ2-7	NA	TGTGCCAGCACCTTACTAGCGGACGGCGACGAGCAGTACTTC	CASTLLADGDEQYF
NA	TRBV10-3	TRBJ2-3	many	TGTGCCATCAGTGAGTCGACGGGCGATACGCAGTATTTT	CAISESTGDTQYF
NA	TRBV12-3/TRBV12-4	TRBJ2-3	NA	TGTGCCAGCGTCCCCCCAGCGGGCTTCACAGATACGCAGTATTTT	CASVPPAGFTDTQYF
NA	TRBV29-1	TRBJ1-2	few	TGCAGCGTTGAGTCGGGACCTAAGTATGGCTACACCTTC	CSVESGPKYGYTF
NA	TRBV3-1	TRBJ1-2	NA	TGTGCCAGCAGTCGAGCAAAGCGGGGCGGCTACACCTTC	CASSRAKRGGYTF
NA	TRBV11-3	TRBJ2-7	NA	TGTGCCAGCAGTGAGGGAGAGTTGCGAGAGCAGTACTTC	CASSEGELREQYF
NA	TRBV21-1	TRBJ2-7	few	TGTGCCAGCAGCAAACCCGGTGGGTACGAGCAGTACTTC	CASSKPGGYEQYF
NA	TRBV14	TRBJ1-6	NA	TGTGCCAGCAGCCAAGCCTTGAATTCACCCCTCCACTTT	CASSQALNSPLHF
TRBD2	TRBV6-6	TRBJ2-1	few	TGTGCCAGCAGTCCCTCCGAGAGAGGCGGGGGGGCAGATGAGCAGTTCTTC	CASSPSERGGGADEQFF
NA	TRBV12-3/TRBV12-4	TRBJ1-4	NA	TGTGCCAGCAGTTTAGCAGGGGAGGACGAAAAACTGTTTTTT	CASSLAGEDEKLFF
NA	TRBV7-6	TRBJ2-7	few	TGTGCCAGCAGCTCAAGCGCAGGCCTCTACGAGCAGTACTTC	CASSSSAGLYEQYF
NA	TRBV27	TRBJ1-2	many	TGTGCCAGCAGTTTGGGGCAGCCCAACTATGGCTACACCTTC	CASSLGQPNYGYTF
NA	TRBV10-3	TRBJ1-1	once	TGTGCCATCACGGGGGGAGTGGACACTGAAGCTTTCTTT	CAITGGVDTEAFF
NA	TRBV18	TRBJ2-1	NA	TGTGCCAGCTCACCTCCGGTTGTGGAGGAGCAGTTCTTC	CASSPPVVEEQFF
TRBD1	TRBV16	TRBJ1-4	NA	TGTGCCAGCAGCCAAGGACAGGCGGGAGGTGAAAAACTGTTTTTT	CASSQGQAGGEKLFF
TRBD2	TRBV10-1	TRBJ2-3	NA	TGCGCCAGCAGTGAGTCGTTAAGCGGGGGGGGCACAGATACGCAGTATTTT	CASSESLSGGGTDTQYF
NA	TRBV18	TRBJ1-2	once	TGTGCCAGCTCACCTCCCGCGGGAATCTATGGCTACACCTTC	CASSPPAGIYGYTF
TRBD2	TRBV5-1	TRBJ2-3	NA	TGCGCCAGCAGCCCGGGGACTAGCGGGGGGATAGATACGCAGTATTTT	CASSPGTSGGIDTQYF
NA	TRBV29-1	TRBJ1-1	few	TGCAGCGTTGGTACTACACGGGACACTGAAGCTTTCTTT	CSVGTTRDTEAFF
TRBD1	TRBV20-1	TRBJ1-6	NA	TGCAGTGCCCAAACAGGGGGAAATTCACCCCTCCACTTT	CSAQTGGNSPLHF
NA	TRBV12-3/TRBV12-4	TRBJ2-3	NA	TGTGCCAGCAGACCCGCTCCTCCTGGCACAGATACGCAGTATTTT	CASRPAPPGTDTQYF